This paragraph reports one T cell receptor beta chain. No antigen is known for it. Here immunoSEQ multiplex PCR was the method, and the copy in TCRdb shows in-frame clones only, minus some. The sample carries roughly 100,000 clones, nearly 90% recorded once. The sample originates from a study of T cell responses to AZD1222 COVID-19 vaccine. About the study: Second-dose schedules of about 4 or about 12 weeks were combined.

V shed 0 bases, J shed 4 bases, and the junction held 3 bases outside the gene matches. The CDR3 has 15 residues. Looked up from germline, CDR1 is SGHVS and CDR2 is FQNEAQ. Study results and limitations: Nearly half of spike-specific TCRs reportedly go after variant regions that carry no mutations. Regions 160-218 and 743-854 held dominance among vaccine-associated CD4 TCRs, which spanned spike.

The chain employs TRBV7-8 and TRBJ2-1, with 7 bases fitting TRBD2. The sequence came from an adult in good health. Sequencing used peripheral blood, obtained on day 0 of AZD1222 vaccination. CDR3 protein: CASSLAAGVYNEQFF. For the CDR3, the DNA is TGTGCCAGCAGCTTAGCGGCGGGGGTATACAATGAGCAGTTCTTC.